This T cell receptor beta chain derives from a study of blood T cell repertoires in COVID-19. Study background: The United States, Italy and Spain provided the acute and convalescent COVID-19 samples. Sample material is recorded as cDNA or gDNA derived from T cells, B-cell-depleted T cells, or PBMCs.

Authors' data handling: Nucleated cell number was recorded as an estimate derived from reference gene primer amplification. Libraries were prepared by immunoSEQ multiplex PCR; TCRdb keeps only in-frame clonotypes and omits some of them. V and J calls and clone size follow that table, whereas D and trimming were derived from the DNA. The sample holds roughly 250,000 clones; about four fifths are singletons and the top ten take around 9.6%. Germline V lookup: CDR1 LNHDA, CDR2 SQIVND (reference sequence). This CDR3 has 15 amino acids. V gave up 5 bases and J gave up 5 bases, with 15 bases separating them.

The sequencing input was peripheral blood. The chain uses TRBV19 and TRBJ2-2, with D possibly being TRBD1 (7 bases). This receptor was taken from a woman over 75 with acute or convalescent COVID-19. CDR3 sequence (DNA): TGTGCCAGTAGTCCTGACAGGGCGGGGACCGGGGAGCTGTTTTTT. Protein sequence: CASSPDRAGTGELFF.